Shown below are 3 T cell receptor beta chains from a single sample sequenced in a study of blood T cell repertoires in COVID-19. The repertoire was sequenced with immunoSEQ multiplex PCR; TCRdb's copy has only in-frame clones and lacks some. The sample holds 150,000 to 200,000 clones, roughly four fifths seen once. The sample consisted of peripheral blood. All receptors come from a man between 60 and 75 years old with active or convalescent COVID-19.

V usage is TRBV2 and J usage is TRBJ2-4; D gene uncertain. V was clipped by 6 bases and J by 0 bases, with 9 bases between them. Germline V gene sequence: CDR1 SNHLY, CDR2 FYNNEI. The CDR3 is made up of 14 amino acids. CDR3 amino acids: CASRGDGAKNIQYF. In nucleotides, the CDR3 is TGTGCCAGCAGAGGAGACGGAGCCAAAAACATTCAGTACTTC.

This clone has a single count. J is TRBJ1-2 and V is TRBV19; D unresolved. CDR1 is LNHDA and CDR2 is SQIVND in the germline V gene (reference sequence). V was cut by 1 base and J by 6 bases, with 12 bases left in between. The CDR3 has 14 residues. As DNA, the CDR3 is TGTGCCAGTAGTATAGCGGTTGGCCGGGATGGCTACACCTTC. As protein: CASSIAVGRDGYTF. Variable domain in full (rest from reference TRBV19 and TRBJ1-2): DGGITQSPKYLFRKEGQNVTLSCEQNLNHDAMYWYRQDPGQGLRLIYYSQIVNDFQKGDIAEGYSVSREKKESFPLTVTSAQKNPTAFYLCASSIAVGRDGYTFGSGTRLTVV.

V usage is TRBV27 and J usage is TRBJ2-7, with 12 bases that match TRBD2. This CDR3 spans 15 amino acids. V lost 5 bases and J lost 3; bases outside the gene matches: 5. The germline CDR1 and CDR2 sequences are MNHEY and SMNVEV (reference sequence). This CDR3 reads CASSPRLAGVYEQYF. DNA of the CDR3: TGTGCCAGCAGTCCCCGACTAGCGGGAGTCTACGAGCAGTACTTC.